Listed below are T cell receptor beta chains from one sample, sequenced in a study of T cells expressing NK-cell markers. Reanalyzing the 5' RACE reads, TCRdb keeps one entry per CDR3 protein, without DNA. This sample contains 140,000 or so distinct CDR3 sequences. Specimen: blood T cells: a sorted CD56 or NKG2C T cell subset, CD4+ or CD8+ T cells, or bulk PBMC T cells (not recorded which). These receptors were collected from a man aged 18 to 29 in good health. Both conserved end residues are part of each CDR3. Fields, in order: V gene, J gene, CDR3 length, CDR3 protein.

V gene: TRBV19; J gene: TRBJ1-5; CDR3 length: 16; CDR3 protein: CASSIFYNRGEQPQHF
V gene: TRBV20-1; J gene: TRBJ1-2; CDR3 length: 13; CDR3 protein: CSARVDGDYGYTF
V gene: TRBV20-1; J gene: TRBJ2-1; CDR3 length: 15; CDR3 protein: CSARDPLAGVDEQFF
V gene: TRBV5-1; J gene: TRBJ2-2; CDR3 length: 18; CDR3 protein: CASSLEEGFELRTGELFF
V gene: TRBV27; J gene: TRBJ2-1; CDR3 length: 16; CDR3 protein: CASSSLSGRSGNEQFF
V gene: TRBV4-3; J gene: TRBJ2-1; CDR3 length: 15; CDR3 protein: CASSQDGGRVSEQFF
V gene: TRBV6-1; J gene: TRBJ2-1; CDR3 length: 16; CDR3 protein: CASSPGVMSSYNEQFF
V gene: TRBV25-1; J gene: TRBJ2-6; CDR3 length: 14; CDR3 protein: CASSDRSGANVLTF
V gene: TRBV7-9; J gene: TRBJ2-1; CDR3 length: 18; CDR3 protein: CASSTPRAGLAEHNEQFF
V gene: TRBV5-1; J gene: TRBJ2-2; CDR3 length: 18; CDR3 protein: CASSLALRREVNTGELFF
V gene: TRBV5-1; J gene: TRBJ1-1; CDR3 length: 14; CDR3 protein: CASSPTGIAVEAFF
V gene: TRBV13; J gene: TRBJ1-1; CDR3 length: 11; CDR3 protein: CASSLRDEAFF
V gene: TRBV18; J gene: TRBJ2-1; CDR3 length: 12; CDR3 protein: CASSPNVNEQFF
V gene: TRBV12-3/TRBV12-4; J gene: TRBJ1-5; CDR3 length: 17; CDR3 protein: CASSLFGGQGGRQPQHF
V gene: TRBV12-3/TRBV12-4; J gene: TRBJ2-2; CDR3 length: 16; CDR3 protein: CASRPGLAGYPGELFF
V gene: TRBV4-1; J gene: TRBJ2-1; CDR3 length: 15; CDR3 protein: CASSPSFAGDNEQFF
V gene: TRBV9; J gene: TRBJ2-2; CDR3 length: 11; CDR3 protein: CASENTGELFF
V gene: TRBV19; J gene: TRBJ2-1; CDR3 length: 14; CDR3 protein: CASSDRGVYNEQFF
V gene: TRBV20-1; J gene: TRBJ1-1; CDR3 length: 11; CDR3 protein: CSAPYGTEAFF
V gene: TRBV27; J gene: TRBJ2-5; CDR3 length: 15; CDR3 protein: CASSLSGTRWETQYF
V gene: TRBV11-2; J gene: TRBJ2-4; CDR3 length: 16; CDR3 protein: CASSDRVGGAKNIQYF
V gene: TRBV11-2; J gene: TRBJ2-3; CDR3 length: 18; CDR3 protein: CASSFPGRRGRDTDTQYF
V gene: TRBV7-6; J gene: TRBJ2-7; CDR3 length: 17; CDR3 protein: CASSLGSSGSRSYEQYF
V gene: TRBV7-4; J gene: TRBJ2-3; CDR3 length: 16; CDR3 protein: CASSLIELRETDTQYF
V gene: TRBV11-2; J gene: TRBJ2-4; CDR3 length: 16; CDR3 protein: CASSLVGVLAKNIQYF
V gene: TRBV5-1; J gene: TRBJ2-5; CDR3 length: 14; CDR3 protein: CASSPGTAQETQYF
V gene: TRBV4-3; J gene: TRBJ2-5; CDR3 length: 16; CDR3 protein: CASSQDRQGVQETQYF
V gene: TRBV28; J gene: TRBJ2-2; CDR3 length: 13; CDR3 protein: CASGTSGTGELFF